This T cell receptor beta chain was retrieved from a study of human T cells and chemical hapten exposure. Each CDR3 protein is one row after TCRdb ran MiXCR on the RACE reads. The sample has some 350,000 distinct CDR3 sequences; about 6.3% are singletons. This CDR3 comprises 12 residues. Trimming stripped 6 bases from V and 4 bases from J, with 11 bases between. Germline loops: CDR1 DFQATT, CDR2 SNEGSKA (reference sequence). Time point: patch test 2, 6 weeks after DPC sensitization. The treatment was: therapeutic diphenylcyclopropenone sensitization with weekly scalp DPC. Prior to each patch test being applied, blood was drawn.

The specimen comprised whole blood, sampled in connection with sensitization to the hapten diphenylcyclopropenone (DPC). The sequence was obtained from a woman aged 18-35 years with alopecia areata. Some clones in this sample may be carry-over from other donors' samples. The chain combines TRBV20-1 with TRBJ2-3; D might be TRBD2 (5 bases). The CDR3 nucleotides are TGCAGTGCCTCCGAGGGTCCAGATACGCAGTATTTT. Protein product: CSASEGPDTQYF.